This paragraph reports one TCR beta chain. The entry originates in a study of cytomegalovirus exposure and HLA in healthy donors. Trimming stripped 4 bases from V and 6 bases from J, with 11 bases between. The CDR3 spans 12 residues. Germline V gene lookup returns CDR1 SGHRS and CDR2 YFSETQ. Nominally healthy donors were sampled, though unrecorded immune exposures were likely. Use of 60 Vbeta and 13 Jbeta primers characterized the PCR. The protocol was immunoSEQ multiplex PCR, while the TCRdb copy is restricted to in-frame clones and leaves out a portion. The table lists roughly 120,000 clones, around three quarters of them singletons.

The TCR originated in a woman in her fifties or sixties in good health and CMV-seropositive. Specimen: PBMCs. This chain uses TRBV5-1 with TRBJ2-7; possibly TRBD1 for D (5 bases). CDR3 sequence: CASSVDSFEQYF. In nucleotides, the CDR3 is TGCGCCAGCAGCGTTGACAGCTTCGAGCAGTACTTC.